These T cell receptor beta chains were read from a single sample in a study of control samples from healthy donors and cancer patients. The protocol was immunoSEQ multiplex PCR, while the TCRdb copy is restricted to in-frame clones and leaves out a portion. The sample is made up of under 200,000 clones, and the top ten hold roughly 2% of it. Material: blood. The receptors come from a woman aged 30 to 39 in good health. CDR3s include the opening cysteine and the closing phenylalanine or tryptophan. The order of the fields is CDR3 protein, CDR3 DNA, V gene, D gene, J gene. A D gene is named only where the DNA matches it firmly.

cdr3_aa: CAIKDPAGNSPLHF
cdr3_nt: TGTGCCATCAAGGACCCGGCAGGTAATTCACCCCTCCACTTT
v_call: TRBV10-3
d_call: .
j_call: TRBJ1-6

cdr3_aa: CASSLDSSNQPQHF
cdr3_nt: TGCGCCAGCAGCTTGGACAGCAGCAATCAGCCCCAGCATTTT
v_call: TRBV5-1
d_call: .
j_call: TRBJ1-5

cdr3_aa: CASSPRTGGLSDIQYF
cdr3_nt: TGTGCCAGCAGCCCCCGGACAGGGGGTTTATCAGACATTCAGTACTTC
v_call: TRBV7-6
d_call: TRBD1
j_call: TRBJ2-4

cdr3_aa: CASSQEIAGSVTDTQYF
cdr3_nt: TGTGCCAGCAGCCAAGAGATAGCGGGTTCCGTCACAGATACGCAGTATTTT
v_call: TRBV3-1/TRBV3-2
d_call: TRBD2
j_call: TRBJ2-3

cdr3_aa: CASSREDQTGGSNQPQHF
cdr3_nt: TGCGCCAGCAGCCGCGAGGACCAGACAGGCGGCAGCAATCAGCCCCAGCATTTT
v_call: TRBV4-1
d_call: .
j_call: TRBJ1-5

cdr3_aa: CASSEGGRQETQYF
cdr3_nt: TGTGCCAGCAGCGAAGGGGGGCGACAAGAGACCCAGTACTTC
v_call: TRBV9
d_call: .
j_call: TRBJ2-5

cdr3_aa: CASSLWTGGVWQETQYF
cdr3_nt: TGTGCCAGCAGCCTTTGGACAGGCGGAGTCTGGCAAGAGACCCAGTACTTC
v_call: TRBV7-9
d_call: TRBD1
j_call: TRBJ2-5

cdr3_aa: CRAATEGGYTF
cdr3_nt: TGCAGGGCCGCTACTGAGGGGGGCTACACCTTC
v_call: TRBV20-1
d_call: .
j_call: TRBJ1-2

cdr3_aa: CASSQELAGGPTGELFF
cdr3_nt: TGTGCCAGCAGCCAAGAACTAGCGGGGGGGCCCACCGGGGAGCTGTTTTTT
v_call: TRBV4-2
d_call: TRBD2
j_call: TRBJ2-2

cdr3_aa: CASSLTFLAGVGYADTQYF
cdr3_nt: TGTGCCAGCAGTTTAACGTTCCTAGCGGGGGTAGGATACGCAGATACGCAGTATTTT
v_call: TRBV28
d_call: TRBD2
j_call: TRBJ2-3

cdr3_aa: CASSETGFSSMNTEAFF
cdr3_nt: TGTGCCAGCAGTGAAACGGGGTTTTCTTCAATGAACACTGAAGCTTTCTTT
v_call: TRBV2
d_call: .
j_call: TRBJ1-1

cdr3_aa: CASILTHRGHDYSPLHF
cdr3_nt: TGTGCCAGTATACTCACCCACAGGGGGCACGATTACTCACCCCTCCACTTT
v_call: TRBV19
d_call: TRBD1
j_call: TRBJ1-6

cdr3_aa: CASKAGTSGANVLTF
cdr3_nt: TGTGCCAGTAAGGCAGGTACCTCTGGGGCCAACGTCCTGACTTTC
v_call: TRBV19
d_call: .
j_call: TRBJ2-6

cdr3_aa: CASSLTGRWSTEAFF
cdr3_nt: TGTGCCAGCAGTTTGACAGGGAGGTGGTCCACTGAAGCTTTCTTT
v_call: TRBV6-6
d_call: TRBD1
j_call: TRBJ1-1

cdr3_aa: CASSLEPQVPYEQYF
cdr3_nt: TGCGCCAGCAGCTTGGAACCACAGGTCCCCTACGAGCAGTACTTC
v_call: TRBV5-1
d_call: .
j_call: TRBJ2-7

cdr3_aa: CASSLGLANEQYF
cdr3_nt: TGTGCCAGCAGCTTAGGGCTAGCGAACGAGCAGTACTTC
v_call: TRBV11-3
d_call: .
j_call: TRBJ2-7

cdr3_aa: CASSLGQVLNTEAFF
cdr3_nt: TGTGCCAGCAGCTTAGGTCAGGTATTGAACACTGAAGCTTTCTTT
v_call: TRBV7-2
d_call: .
j_call: TRBJ1-1

cdr3_aa: CATSLGTANTEAFF
cdr3_nt: TGTGCCACCAGCCTGGGGACAGCGAACACTGAAGCTTTCTTT
v_call: TRBV24-1
d_call: TRBD1
j_call: TRBJ1-1

cdr3_aa: CASSQGGTRDTQYF
cdr3_nt: TGCGCCAGCAGCCAAGGGGGTACGAGGGATACGCAGTATTTT
v_call: TRBV4-3
d_call: .
j_call: TRBJ2-3

cdr3_aa: CASSQARASYEQYF
cdr3_nt: TGCGCCAGCAGCCAAGCTCGGGCTTCCTACGAGCAGTACTTC
v_call: TRBV4-1
d_call: .
j_call: TRBJ2-7

cdr3_aa: CASSQLGSHSNQPQHF
cdr3_nt: TGCGCCAGCAGCCAACTAGGGAGCCATAGCAATCAGCCCCAGCATTTT
v_call: TRBV4-1
d_call: .
j_call: TRBJ1-5

cdr3_aa: CASSSQWSTDTQYF
cdr3_nt: TGTGCCAGCAGTTCGCAATGGAGCACAGATACGCAGTATTTT
v_call: TRBV27
d_call: .
j_call: TRBJ2-3

cdr3_aa: CASSSRLARGYNEQFF
cdr3_nt: TGTGCCAGCAGCTCCCGACTTGCGCGGGGGTACAATGAGCAGTTCTTC
v_call: TRBV7-6
d_call: TRBD2
j_call: TRBJ2-1

cdr3_aa: CASSGAGETQYF
cdr3_nt: TGTGCCAGCAGCGGGGCAGGAGAGACCCAGTACTTC
v_call: TRBV3-1/TRBV3-2
d_call: .
j_call: TRBJ2-5

cdr3_aa: CASSLAKYNEQFF
cdr3_nt: TGTGCCAGCAGCTTAGCGAAATACAATGAGCAGTTCTTC
v_call: TRBV7-3
d_call: .
j_call: TRBJ2-1

cdr3_aa: CASSQGPPFYEQYF
cdr3_nt: TGTGCCAGCAGCCAAGGCCCCCCCTTCTACGAGCAGTACTTC
v_call: TRBV14
d_call: .
j_call: TRBJ2-7

cdr3_aa: CASSFRLRGGDTGELFF
cdr3_nt: TGCGCCAGCAGCTTCCGGTTGCGGGGGGGCGACACCGGGGAGCTGTTTTTT
v_call: TRBV5-1
d_call: TRBD2
j_call: TRBJ2-2

cdr3_aa: CASSAGRGAYNEQFF
cdr3_nt: TGTGCCAGCAGTGCGGGGCGGGGGGCATACAATGAGCAGTTCTTC
v_call: TRBV2
d_call: TRBD2
j_call: TRBJ2-1

cdr3_aa: CASRGAGAYNEQFF
cdr3_nt: TGTGCCAGCAGGGGGGCAGGGGCCTACAATGAGCAGTTCTTC
v_call: TRBV28
d_call: .
j_call: TRBJ2-1